Here is one T cell receptor (beta chain) with its context. Unique molecular identifiers were present on cDNA, and template switching added a universal primer site. TCRdb independently ran MiXCR on the 5' RACE reads; one entry per CDR3 protein. The sample holds more than 600,000 distinct CDR3 sequences; roughly 18% are singletons and the top ten take about 12%. The source of the sample is a study of identical twins. These same records also appear under a second study, on T cells expressing NK-cell markers. This second study says: It was sorted CD3+CD56+NKG2C+, CD3+CD56+NKG2C- and CD3+CD56-NKG2C+ T cells that supplied the TCR beta repertoires.

The material sequenced was PBMCs. The clonotype was recovered from a woman aged 18-30 years in good health.

The CDR3 region is CASGLLAGEETQYF. CDR3 DNA: TGTGCCAGCGGATTACTAGCGGGAGAGGAGACCCAGTACTTC. The chain joins TRBV12-3 or TRBV12-4 to TRBJ2-5; 11 bases align to TRBD2. CDR3 size: 14 residues. With 8 bases clipped from V and 5 bases from J, the junction kept 7 bases outside the gene matches.